The entry below gives a single T cell receptor (beta chain) sequence along with its context. Its antigen is currently unknown. Sequenced material consisted of expressed TCRB transcripts (all of the isolated RNA was reverse transcribed). The table came from immunoSEQ multiplex PCR; TCRdb's copy has only in-frame clones and leaves some out. The sample has under 300,000 clones; 27% are singletons. These data originate in a study of beta chain features in type 1 diabetes. Study results and limitations: Insertion counts at VDJ junctions were lower in type 1 diabetes patients, who also showed more deletions there. Across patients, naive, central memory and Treg TCRB repertoires exhibited apparently greater similarity than was observed across healthy donors.

The CDR3 runs to 16 residues. Germline V CDR1 and CDR2: SGHDT, YYEEEE. V dropped 3 bases and J dropped 7; count of bases not matched to a gene: 10. The authors sorted CD4+ naive, central memory, regulatory and stem cell-like memory cells via CD45RO/CCR7/CD25/CD127/CD95/CD27. Sequencing was carried out using central memory CD4+ T cells from blood. The J gene is TRBJ2-3, the V gene TRBV5-6; 11 nucleotides match TRBD2. The sequence derives from a man aged 25 to 45 in good health. DNA of the CDR3: TGTGCCAGCAGCTCGCCGGGACTAGCGGAAGTGAATACGCAGTATTTT. It yields the protein CASSSPGLAEVNTQYF.